This T cell receptor (beta chain) was identified in a study of blood T cell repertoires in COVID-19. The germline CDR1 and CDR2 sequences are SGDLS and YYNGEE. This CDR3 is built from 14 residues. V was shortened by 2 bases and J by 11 bases, with 14 bases between the two germline ends. TCRdb's copy holds only in-frame clones and misses some; the assay was immunoSEQ multiplex PCR. The sample carries 250,000 or so clones, 88% recorded once. The TCR sequence derives from a woman in her 30s with acute or convalescent COVID-19. This sequence joins TRBV9 and TRBJ1-6; unclear D gene. Source material: peripheral blood. CDR3 sequence reads: CASSVASRPPPLHF. The CDR3 DNA follows: TGTGCCAGCAGCGTCGCCAGCAGGCCCCCACCCCTCCACTTT.